This TCR beta chain emerged from a study of Graves' ophthalmopathy and Graves' hyperthyroidism. This clonotype has a count of ten or more. TCR beta CDR3 regions were amplified from RNA transcripts. HTBI primers were used in a first-round RT-PCR, which preceded a second-round multiplex PCR. In TCRdb, the multiplex PCR reads were re-called with MiXCR into one record per CDR3 protein. This sample has around 1,200,000 distinct CDR3 sequences, with 36% found just once. Between the trimmed V and J ends, which lost 7 bases and 7 bases, there was a span of 10 bases. CDR1 and CDR2 from the germline V gene are LNHDA and SQIVND (reference sequence). The CDR3 extends over 11 amino acids.

The V and J genes are TRBV19 and TRBJ1-2; possibly TRBD1 for D (5 bases). Sequenced sample: peripheral blood or thyroid tissue (not recorded which). This TCR was sampled from an adult man with Graves' hyperthyroidism. The CDR3 spells CASNRGRGYTF. The CDR3 DNA reads as TGTGCCAGTAACCGGGGACGTGGCTACACCTTC.